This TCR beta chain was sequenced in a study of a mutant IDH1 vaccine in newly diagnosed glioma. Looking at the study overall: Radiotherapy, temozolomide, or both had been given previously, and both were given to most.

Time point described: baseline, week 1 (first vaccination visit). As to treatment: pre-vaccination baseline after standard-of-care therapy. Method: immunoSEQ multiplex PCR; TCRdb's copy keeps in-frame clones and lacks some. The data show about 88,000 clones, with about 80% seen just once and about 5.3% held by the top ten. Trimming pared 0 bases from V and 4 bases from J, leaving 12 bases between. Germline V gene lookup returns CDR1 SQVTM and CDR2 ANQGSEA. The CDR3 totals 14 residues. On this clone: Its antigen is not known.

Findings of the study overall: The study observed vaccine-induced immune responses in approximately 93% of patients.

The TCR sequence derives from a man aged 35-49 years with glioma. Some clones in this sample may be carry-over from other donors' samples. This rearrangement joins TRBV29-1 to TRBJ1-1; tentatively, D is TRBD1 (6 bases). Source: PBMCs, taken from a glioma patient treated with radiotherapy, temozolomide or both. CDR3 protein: CSVEERGAATEAFF. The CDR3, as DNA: TGCAGCGTTGAAGAGAGGGGGGCGGCCACTGAAGCTTTCTTT.